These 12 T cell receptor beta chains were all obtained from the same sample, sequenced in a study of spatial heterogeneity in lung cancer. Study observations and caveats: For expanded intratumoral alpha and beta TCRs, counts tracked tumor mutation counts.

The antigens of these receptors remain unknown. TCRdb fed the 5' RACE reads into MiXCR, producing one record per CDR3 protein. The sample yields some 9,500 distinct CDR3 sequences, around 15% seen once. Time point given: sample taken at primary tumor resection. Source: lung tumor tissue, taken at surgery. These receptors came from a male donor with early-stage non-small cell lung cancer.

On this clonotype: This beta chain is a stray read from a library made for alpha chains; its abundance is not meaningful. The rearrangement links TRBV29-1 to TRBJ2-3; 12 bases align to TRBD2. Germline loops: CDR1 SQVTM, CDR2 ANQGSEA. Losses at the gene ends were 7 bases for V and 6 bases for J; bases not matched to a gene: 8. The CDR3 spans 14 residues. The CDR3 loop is CSAPTSGGRDTQYF. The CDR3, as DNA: TGCAGCGCTCCGACTAGCGGGGGCCGGGATACGCAGTATTTT.

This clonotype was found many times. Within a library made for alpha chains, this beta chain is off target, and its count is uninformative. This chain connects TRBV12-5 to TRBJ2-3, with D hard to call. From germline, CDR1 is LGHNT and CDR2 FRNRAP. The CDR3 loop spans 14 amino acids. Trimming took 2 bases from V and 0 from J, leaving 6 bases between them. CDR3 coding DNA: TGTGCTAGTGGTTTGCCGAGGAGCACAGATACGCAGTATTTT. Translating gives CASGLPRSTDTQYF. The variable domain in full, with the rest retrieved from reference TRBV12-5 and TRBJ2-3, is DARVTQTPRHKVTEMGQEVTMRCQPILGHNTVFWYRQTMMQGLELLAYFRNRAPLDDSGMPKDRFSAEMPDATLATLKIQPSEPRDSAVYFCASGLPRSTDTQYFGPGTRLTVL.

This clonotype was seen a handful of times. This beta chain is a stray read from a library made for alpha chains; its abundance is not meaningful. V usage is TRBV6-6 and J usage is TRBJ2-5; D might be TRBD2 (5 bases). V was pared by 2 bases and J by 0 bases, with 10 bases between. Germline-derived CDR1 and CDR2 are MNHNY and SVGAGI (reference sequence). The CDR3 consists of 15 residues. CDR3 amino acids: CASSYQRGNQETQYF. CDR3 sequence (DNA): TGTGCCAGCAGTTACCAAAGAGGGAACCAAGAGACCCAGTACTTC.

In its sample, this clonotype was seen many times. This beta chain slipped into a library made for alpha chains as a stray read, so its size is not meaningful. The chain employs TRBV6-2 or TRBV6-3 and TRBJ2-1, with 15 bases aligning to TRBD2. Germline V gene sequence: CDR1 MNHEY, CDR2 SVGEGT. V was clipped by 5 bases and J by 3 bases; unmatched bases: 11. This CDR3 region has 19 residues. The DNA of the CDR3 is TGTGCCAGCAGTCTCCGGACTAGCGGGAGGGCCGGGGGCTACAATGAGCAGTTCTTC. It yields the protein CASSLRTSGRAGGYNEQFF.

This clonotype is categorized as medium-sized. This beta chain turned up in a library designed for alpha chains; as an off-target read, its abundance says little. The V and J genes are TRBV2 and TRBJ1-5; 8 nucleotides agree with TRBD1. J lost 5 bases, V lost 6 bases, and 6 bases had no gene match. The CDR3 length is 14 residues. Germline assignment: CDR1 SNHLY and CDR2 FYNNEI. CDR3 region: CASRRTGGDQPQHF. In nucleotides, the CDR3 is TGTGCCAGCAGACGAACAGGGGGAGATCAGCCCCAGCATTTT.

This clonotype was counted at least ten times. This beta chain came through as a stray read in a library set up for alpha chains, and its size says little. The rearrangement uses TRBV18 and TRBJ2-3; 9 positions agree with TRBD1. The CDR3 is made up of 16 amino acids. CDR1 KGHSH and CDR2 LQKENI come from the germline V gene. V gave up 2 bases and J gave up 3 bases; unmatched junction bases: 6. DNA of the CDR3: TGTGCCAGCTCACCAATCGGACAGGGGATGACAGATACGCAGTATTTT. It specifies CASSPIGQGMTDTQYF. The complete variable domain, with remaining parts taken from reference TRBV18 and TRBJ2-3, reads NAGVMQNPRHLVRRRGQEARLRCSPMKGHSHVYWYRQLPEEGLKFMVYLQKENIIDESGMPKERFSAEFPKEGPSILRIQQVVRGDSAAYFCASSPIGQGMTDTQYFGPGTRLTVL.

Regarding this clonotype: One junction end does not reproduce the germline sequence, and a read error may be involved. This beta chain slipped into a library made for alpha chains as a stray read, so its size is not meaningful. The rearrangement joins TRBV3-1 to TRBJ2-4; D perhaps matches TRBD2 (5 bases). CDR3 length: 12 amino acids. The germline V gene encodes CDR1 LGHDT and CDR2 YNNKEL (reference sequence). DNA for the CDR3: TGTGCCAGCAGCCAAGGTCTGATGGGAGTTCACTTC. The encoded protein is CASSQGLMGVHF. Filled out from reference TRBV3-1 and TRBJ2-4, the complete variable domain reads DTAVSQTPKYLVTQMGNDKSIKCEQNLGHDTMYWYKQDSKKFLKIMFSYNNKELIINETVPNRFSPKSPDKAHLNLHINSLELGDSAVYFCASSQGLMGVHFGAGTRLSVL.

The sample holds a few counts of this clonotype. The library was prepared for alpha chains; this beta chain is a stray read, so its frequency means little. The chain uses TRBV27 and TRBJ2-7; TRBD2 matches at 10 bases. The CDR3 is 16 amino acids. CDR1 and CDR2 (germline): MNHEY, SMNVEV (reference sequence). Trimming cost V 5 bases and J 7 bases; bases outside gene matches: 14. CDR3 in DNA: TGTGCCAGCAGTCCAACTAGCGGGACCACGCTGAGGGAGCAGTACTTC. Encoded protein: CASSPTSGTTLREQYF.

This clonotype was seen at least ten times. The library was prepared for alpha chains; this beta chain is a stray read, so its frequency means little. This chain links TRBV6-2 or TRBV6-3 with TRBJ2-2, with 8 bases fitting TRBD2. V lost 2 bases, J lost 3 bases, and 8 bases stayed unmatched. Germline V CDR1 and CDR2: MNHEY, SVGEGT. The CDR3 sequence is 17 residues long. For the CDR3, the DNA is TGTGCCAGCAGTTACGTTAGCGGGACTGGCTACACCGGGGAGCTGTTTTTT. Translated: CASSYVSGTGYTGELFF.

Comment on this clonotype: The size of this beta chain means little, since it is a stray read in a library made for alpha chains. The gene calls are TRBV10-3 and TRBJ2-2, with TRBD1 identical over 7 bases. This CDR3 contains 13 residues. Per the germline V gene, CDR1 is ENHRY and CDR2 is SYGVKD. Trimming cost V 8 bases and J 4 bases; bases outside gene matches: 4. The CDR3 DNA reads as TGTGCCATCGGGGACAGAATCACCGGGGAGCTGTTTTTT. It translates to CAIGDRITGELFF.

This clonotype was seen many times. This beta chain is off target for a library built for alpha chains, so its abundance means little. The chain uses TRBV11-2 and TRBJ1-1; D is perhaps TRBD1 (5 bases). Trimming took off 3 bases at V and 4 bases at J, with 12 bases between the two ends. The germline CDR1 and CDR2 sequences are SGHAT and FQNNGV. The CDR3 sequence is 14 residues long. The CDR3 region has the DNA TGTGCCAGCAGCTTCCTACTCGGGGCCACTGAAGCTTTCTTT. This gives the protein CASSFLLGATEAFF.

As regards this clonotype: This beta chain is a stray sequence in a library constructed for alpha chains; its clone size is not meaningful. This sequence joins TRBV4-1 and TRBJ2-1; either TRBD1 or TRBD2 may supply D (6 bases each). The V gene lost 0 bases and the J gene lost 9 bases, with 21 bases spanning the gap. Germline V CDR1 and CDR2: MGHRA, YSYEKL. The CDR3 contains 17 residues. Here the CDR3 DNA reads TGCGCCAGCAGCCAAGAATCTGTAAGGAGGGGGAGCGGTGAGCAGTTCTTC. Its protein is CASSQESVRRGSGEQFF.